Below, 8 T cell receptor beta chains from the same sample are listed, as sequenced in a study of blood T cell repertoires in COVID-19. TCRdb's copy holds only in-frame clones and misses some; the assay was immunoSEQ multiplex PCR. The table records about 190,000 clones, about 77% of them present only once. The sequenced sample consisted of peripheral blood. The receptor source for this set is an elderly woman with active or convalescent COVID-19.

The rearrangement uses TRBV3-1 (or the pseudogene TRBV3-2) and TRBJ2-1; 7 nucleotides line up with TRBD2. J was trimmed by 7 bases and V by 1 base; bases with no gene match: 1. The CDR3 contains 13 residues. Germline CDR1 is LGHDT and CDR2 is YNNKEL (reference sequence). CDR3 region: CASSQVGGNEQFF. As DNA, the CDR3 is TGTGCCAGCAGCCAAGTGGGGGGGAATGAGCAGTTCTTC.

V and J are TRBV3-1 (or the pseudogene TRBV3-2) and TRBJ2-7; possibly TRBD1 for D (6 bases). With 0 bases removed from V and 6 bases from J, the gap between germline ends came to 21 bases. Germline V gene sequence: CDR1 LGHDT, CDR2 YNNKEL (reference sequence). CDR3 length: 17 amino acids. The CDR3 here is CASSQDGGGAFLGEQYF. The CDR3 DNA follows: TGTGCCAGCAGCCAAGATGGGGGCGGCGCCTTTTTGGGCGAGCAGTACTTC.

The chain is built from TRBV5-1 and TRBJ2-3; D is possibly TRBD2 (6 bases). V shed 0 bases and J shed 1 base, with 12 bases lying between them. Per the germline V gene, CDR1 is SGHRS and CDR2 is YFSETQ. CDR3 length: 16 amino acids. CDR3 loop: CASSLAGGYGTDTQYF. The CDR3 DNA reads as TGCGCCAGCAGCTTGGCCGGGGGTTACGGCACAGATACGCAGTATTTT.

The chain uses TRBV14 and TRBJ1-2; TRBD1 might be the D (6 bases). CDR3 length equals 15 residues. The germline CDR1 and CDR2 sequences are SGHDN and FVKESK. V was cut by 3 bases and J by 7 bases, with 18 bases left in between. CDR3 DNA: TGTGCCAGCAGCCAGACGAGAACAGGGAGTGGTGGCTACACCTTC. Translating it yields CASSQTRTGSGGYTF.

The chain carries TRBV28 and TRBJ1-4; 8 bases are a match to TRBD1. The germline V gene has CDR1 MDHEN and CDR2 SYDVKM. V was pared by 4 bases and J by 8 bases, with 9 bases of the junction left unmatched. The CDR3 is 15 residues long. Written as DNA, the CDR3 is TGTGCCAGCAGTTCCACGGACAGGGTTCGAGAAAAACTGTTTTTT. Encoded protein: CASSSTDRVREKLFF.

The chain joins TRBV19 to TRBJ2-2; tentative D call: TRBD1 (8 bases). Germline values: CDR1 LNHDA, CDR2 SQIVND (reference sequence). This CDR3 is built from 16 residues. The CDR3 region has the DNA TGTGCTACCGGGGGGACAGGCCTTATGAACACCGGGGAGCTGTTTTTT. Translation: CATGGTGLMNTGELFF. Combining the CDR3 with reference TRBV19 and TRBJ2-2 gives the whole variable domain DGGITQSPKYLFRKEGQNVTLSCEQNLNHDAMYWYRQDPGQGLRLIYYSQIVNDFQKGDIAEGYSVSREKKESFPLTVTSAQKNPTAFYLCATGGTGLMNTGELFFGEGSRLTVL.

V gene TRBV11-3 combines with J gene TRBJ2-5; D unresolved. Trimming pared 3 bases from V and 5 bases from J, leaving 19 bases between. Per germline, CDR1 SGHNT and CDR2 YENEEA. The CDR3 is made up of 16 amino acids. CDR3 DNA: TGTGCCAGCAGCTTCGGGTTCACGAGGCTCTGTGAGACCCAGTACTTC. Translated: CASSFGFTRLCETQYF.

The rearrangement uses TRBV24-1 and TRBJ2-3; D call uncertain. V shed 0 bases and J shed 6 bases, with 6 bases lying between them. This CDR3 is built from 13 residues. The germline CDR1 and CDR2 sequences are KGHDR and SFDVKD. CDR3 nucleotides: TGTGCCACCAGTGATTTGCTTTCTGATACGCAGTATTTT. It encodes CATSDLLSDTQYF.